This T cell receptor (beta chain) was sequenced during a study of CD8 T cells in Susac syndrome. Reverse transcription of about 0.5 to 1 ug RNA was carried out with random hexamers. An immunoSEQ multiplex PCR amplified TCR beta CDR3 over 54 Vbeta and 13 Jbeta. TCRdb called the immunoSEQ multiplex PCR reads again in MiXCR, with one record for every CDR3 protein. The repertoire includes 130,000 to 150,000 distinct CDR3 sequences, 94% of them detected once, and approximately 0.25% sits in the top ten. Per germline, CDR1 DFQATT and CDR2 SNEGSKA (reference sequence). The CDR3 consists of 15 residues. With 6 bases clipped from V and 1 base from J, the junction kept 5 bases outside the gene matches. Sequencing of TCR beta was performed on blood CD8+ T cells and on blood CD4+ T cells. Bulk CD8+ and CD4+ cells came from magnetic negative isolation; CD8+ TEMRA by FACS. This clonotype has only one observation.

This TCR came from a human donor in good health. The sequencing input was CD8+ T cells from PBMCs. The chain employs TRBV20-1 and TRBJ2-7; 14 bases are a match to TRBD2. Here the CDR3 reads CSAPGLAGGSYEQYF. The CDR3 bases are TGCAGTGCCCCCGGACTAGCGGGAGGATCCTACGAGCAGTACTTC.